These 32 T cell receptor beta chains were all obtained from the same sample, sequenced in a study of naive and memory T cell subsets. Study-wide findings and caveats: A few larger clonotypes appeared in naive repertoires, especially CD8, possibly memory cells re-expressing CD45RA.

Which antigens these TCRs recognize remains unknown. Two oligonucleotides, mixed equimolar, formed the beta constant-region primer covering TRBC1 and TRBC2. Nested alpha and beta constant-region primers with the SP2 primer drove four PCR rounds on ligated cDNA. MiXCR was run by TCRdb on the UMI-ligation and nested PCR reads, yielding one entry per CDR3 protein. In the table there are 150,000 or so distinct CDR3 sequences, 22% of which are singletons. Sequencing used naive CD4+ T cells from blood. The receptors shown here come from a human donor in good health.

This clonotype was picked up a small number of times. This rearrangement joins TRBV29-1 to TRBJ2-3; D uncertain. The CDR3 spans 12 residues. CDR1 and CDR2 (germline): SQVTM, ANQGSEA. V was trimmed by 6 bases and J by 2 bases, leaving 9 bases between them. CDR3 protein: CSVKSYTDTQYF. In DNA form, the CDR3 reads TGCAGCGTGAAAAGTTACACAGATACGCAGTATTTT.

The chain carries TRBV30 and TRBJ2-4; possible D gene TRBD1, 6 bases. Trimming stripped 3 bases from V and 0 bases from J, with 9 bases between. The CDR3 spans 14 residues. Germline V lookup: CDR1 GTSNPN, CDR2 SVGIG (reference sequence). The CDR3, as DNA: TGTGCCTGGAGGCAGGGGTTAGCCAAAAACATTCAGTACTTC. Encoded protein: CAWRQGLAKNIQYF. Using reference TRBV30 and TRBJ2-4 for the parts outside the CDR3, the full variable domain is SQTIHQWPATLVQPVGSPLSLECTVEGTSNPNLYWYRQAAGRGLQLLFYSVGIGQISSEVPQNLSASRPQDRQFILSSKKLLLSDSGFYLCAWRQGLAKNIQYFGAGTRLSVL.

The chain has TRBV7-8 and TRBJ1-5, with D perhaps TRBD1 (6 bases). The germline V and J ends were trimmed by 11 bases and 3 bases, with 11 bases remaining between them. CDR1 is SGHVS and CDR2 is FQNEAQ in the germline V gene. The CDR3 loop spans 12 amino acids. Here the CDR3 DNA reads TGTGCCGGAGGGACAAACAATCAGCCCCAGCATTTT. This translates into CAGGTNNQPQHF.

The chain uses TRBV3-1 and TRBJ2-7; D assignment may be TRBD1 or TRBD2 (5 bases each). The CDR3 sequence is 16 residues long. CDR1 and CDR2 from the germline V gene are LGHDT and YNNKEL (reference sequence). Trimming cost V 0 bases and J 2 bases, with 14 bases left between them. For the CDR3, the DNA is TGTGCCAGCAGCCAAGACGATACGGGGCCCGCCTACGAGCAGTACTTC. This codes for CASSQDDTGPAYEQYF.

This clonotype has just a few counts. The CDR3 reads CASSDRQNSYNEQFF. In DNA form, the CDR3 reads TGTGCCAGCAGTGATAGACAGAACTCCTACAATGAGCAGTTCTTC. The chain couples TRBV2 to TRBJ2-1, with D perhaps TRBD1 (5 bases). Germline V gene data show CDR1 as SNHLY and CDR2 as FYNNEI. The germline V and J ends were trimmed by 3 bases and 0 bases, with 9 bases remaining between them. This CDR3 spans 15 amino acids.

The chain couples TRBV28 to TRBJ2-3, with D perhaps matching TRBD1 or TRBD2 (6 bases each). Trimming shortened V by 1 base and J by 6 bases, and 14 bases separated the two germline ends. This CDR3 has 15 amino acids. Germline lookup yields CDR1 MDHEN and CDR2 SYDVKM. The CDR3 DNA reads TGTGCCAGCAGTTTATCCGGGAGTCAGGGGGATACGCAGTATTTT. Protein: CASSLSGSQGDTQYF.

CDR3 sequence (DNA): TGCGCCAGCAGCTTGGACCTGGGGAACACAGATACGCAGTATTTT. It specifies CASSLDLGNTDTQYF. The chain couples TRBV5-1 to TRBJ2-3; D gene uncertain. Trimming stripped 0 bases from V and 2 bases from J, with 10 bases between. Germline V gene lookup returns CDR1 SGHRS and CDR2 YFSETQ. The CDR3 has 15 residues.

This chain uses TRBV20-1 with TRBJ1-5; D might be TRBD1 (5 bases). Germline V lookup: CDR1 DFQATT, CDR2 SNEGSKA (reference sequence). This CDR3 spans 14 amino acids. Trimming took off 1 base at V and 3 bases at J, with 10 bases between the two ends. This CDR3 reads CSARVGGTNQPQHF. The CDR3 DNA reads TGCAGTGCTAGAGTGGGGGGTACCAATCAGCCCCAGCATTTT.

This chain joins TRBV7-2 and TRBJ2-7; 8 nucleotides match TRBD1. Germline lookup yields CDR1 SGHTA and CDR2 FQGNSA. The CDR3 runs to 16 residues. Unmatched junction bases numbered 10, after V lost 3 bases and J lost 3 bases. The CDR3 loop reads CASSFRTETGDYEQYF. In nucleotides, the CDR3 is TGTGCCAGCAGCTTCCGAACCGAGACAGGGGACTACGAGCAGTACTTC. The entire variable domain, with the rest obtained from reference TRBV7-2 and TRBJ2-7, is as follows: GAGVSQSPSNKVTEKGKDVELRCDPISGHTALYWYRQSLGQGLEFLIYFQGNSAPDKSGLPSDRFSAERTGGSVSTLTIQRTQQEDSAVYLCASSFRTETGDYEQYFGPGTRLTVT.

This clonotype was seen ten or more times. The chain links TRBV7-8 to TRBJ2-6; no clear D. This CDR3 contains 15 residues. CDR1 is SGHVS, CDR2 FQNEAQ, per germline. V lost 1 base and J lost 1, with 5 bases in between. Here the CDR3 DNA reads TGTGCCAGCAGCTTAGTTTCGTCTGGGGCCAACGTCCTGACTTTC. This gives the protein CASSLVSSGANVLTF.

The gene calls are TRBV7-9 and TRBJ2-3; perhaps TRBD2 as D (5 bases). V dropped 1 base and J dropped 1 base, with 12 bases sitting between them. CDR1 is SEHNR and CDR2 is FQNEAQ in the germline V gene (reference sequence). The CDR3 is 16 residues long. CDR3 in amino acids: CASSLEGGRGTDTQYF. The CDR3 DNA reads as TGTGCCAGCAGCTTAGAGGGCGGGCGAGGCACAGATACGCAGTATTTT.

As for this clonotype: A read error may be the cause here, since a much bigger clone is one base away. The chain carries TRBV12-3 or TRBV12-4 and TRBJ2-1, with a possible D match to TRBD1 (6 bases). This CDR3 region has 12 residues. For the CDR3, the DNA is TGTGCCAGCAGTCGAGGACAGAATGAGCAGTTATTC. This codes for CASSRGQNEQLF.

In DNA, the CDR3 is TGTGCCAGCAGTTTATCGGTCAGCCGTAATCAGCCCCAGCATTTT. This codes for CASSLSVSRNQPQHF. The V and J genes are TRBV27 and TRBJ1-5, with no clear D. V gave up 0 bases and J gave up 4 bases, with 10 bases separating them. Germline loops: CDR1 MNHEY, CDR2 SMNVEV (reference sequence). The CDR3 extends over 15 amino acids.

The chain links TRBV6-1 to TRBJ1-1, with unresolved D. The V gene's germline CDR1 is MNHNS and CDR2 SASEGT. This CDR3 is built from 17 residues. V lost 1 base and J lost 0, with 15 bases in between. CDR3 nucleotides: TGTGCCAGCAGTGAAGTAAAACCGGGATTCATGAACACTGAAGCTTTCTTT. This translates into CASSEVKPGFMNTEAFF.

The chain has TRBV28 and TRBJ2-6, with 7 nucleotides matching TRBD1. The CDR3 has 20 residues. Trimming took 6 bases from V and 0 from J; bases not matched to a gene: 17. Germline V CDR1 and CDR2: MDHEN, SYDVKM. The CDR3 DNA is TGTGCCAGCAGATTGGGTACTTCGCCGGGACAGTTCTCTGGGGCCAACGTCCTGACTTTC. This codes for CASRLGTSPGQFSGANVLTF.

The gene calls are TRBV5-1 and TRBJ2-7; D tentatively reads TRBD1 or TRBD2 (5 bases each). The V gene's germline CDR1 is SGHRS and CDR2 YFSETQ. V was cut by 4 bases and J by 3 bases, with 14 bases left in between. CDR3 length: 14 residues. The CDR3 loop reads CASSPGRTYYEQYF. DNA for the CDR3: TGCGCCAGCAGCCCGGGACGGACTTACTACGAGCAGTACTTC.

V gene TRBV6-2 or TRBV6-3 combines with J gene TRBJ2-7; 9 bases are shared with TRBD2. Germline trimming cut 0 bases from V and 3 bases from J; bases unmatched to any gene: 12. There are 18 residues in the CDR3. Germline V gene sequence: CDR1 MNHEY, CDR2 SVGEGT. Here the CDR3 DNA reads TGTGCCAGCAGTTACTCATCGGCTAGCGGGACCCTAGTCTACGAGCAGTACTTC. It specifies CASSYSSASGTLVYEQYF.

This clonotype was found a few times. The chain recombines TRBV5-1 with TRBJ2-7; weak D call: TRBD1 (5 bases). From germline, CDR1 is SGHRS and CDR2 YFSETQ. Trimming took off 5 bases at V and 4 bases at J, with 13 bases between the two ends. The CDR3 is made up of 13 amino acids. This CDR3 is CASRDIGRYEQYF. The CDR3 DNA sequence: TGCGCCAGCAGGGACATCGGTCGGTACGAGCAGTACTTC.

The chain combines TRBV6-5 with TRBJ1-1; tentatively, D is TRBD1 (6 bases). Trimming stripped 7 bases from V and 3 bases from J, with 12 bases between. The germline gives CDR1 MNHEY, CDR2 SVGAGI. The CDR3 length is 13 residues. The CDR3 loop is CASMGARYTEAFF. In DNA, the CDR3 is TGTGCCAGCATGGGGGCTCGGTACACTGAAGCTTTCTTT.

The chain joins TRBV6-6 to TRBJ2-7; 13 nucleotides agree with TRBD2. The V gene end was trimmed by 4 bases and the J gene end by 4 bases; junction bases not matched to a gene: 16. Germline values: CDR1 MNHNY, CDR2 SVGAGI (reference sequence). CDR3 size: 19 residues. The CDR3 nucleotides are TGTGCCAGCAGTTCATACCCTGTAGGACTAGCGGGAGAAGGATACGAGCAGTACTTC. Its translation is CASSSYPVGLAGEGYEQYF.

The rearrangement joins TRBV11-2 to TRBJ2-7; D gene ambiguous. Deletions cut 8 bases from V and 0 bases from J, with 17 bases between. CDR1 is SGHAT, CDR2 FQNNGV, per germline. This CDR3 contains 15 residues. CDR3: CASRSVRTVSYEQYF. CDR3 DNA sequence: TGTGCCAGCCGGTCGGTAAGAACAGTCTCCTACGAGCAGTACTTC.

This clonotype showed up just once. CDR3: CASSLVTGRGTEAFF. CDR3 coding DNA: TGTGCCAGCAGCTTAGTTACGGGAAGGGGTACTGAAGCTTTCTTT. This rearrangement joins TRBV11-2 to TRBJ1-1; D is perhaps TRBD1 (5 bases). V was pared by 1 base and J by 5 bases, with 14 bases between. CDR3 length equals 15 residues. CDR1 is SGHAT and CDR2 is FQNNGV in the germline V gene.

This clonotype has more than one count but fewer than ten. The rearrangement uses TRBV2 and TRBJ2-5; TRBD2 is a possible D gene (5 bases). The V end lost 7 bases, the J end lost 5 bases, and 14 bases lay between the germline ends. The CDR3 runs 13 residues. Germline lookup yields CDR1 SNHLY and CDR2 FYNNEI. The CDR3 protein is CASKRESVETQYF. The DNA for the CDR3 is TGTGCCAGCAAACGGGAATCTGTGGAGACCCAGTACTTC. The variable domain in full, completed from reference TRBV2 and TRBJ2-5, reads EPEVTQTPSHQVTQMGQEVILRCVPISNHLYFYWYRQILGQKVEFLVSFYNNEISEKSEIFDDQFSVERPDGSNFTLKIRSTKLEDSAMYFCASKRESVETQYFGPGTRLLVL.

This chain connects TRBV7-2 to TRBJ2-1; D is perhaps TRBD1 (6 bases). V was trimmed by 4 bases and J by 5 bases, leaving 12 bases between them. The CDR3 is made up of 14 amino acids. Per germline, CDR1 SGHTA and CDR2 FQGNSA. This chain's CDR3 is CASSSQGYNNEQFF. The CDR3 nucleotides read TGTGCCAGCAGCTCACAGGGTTATAACAATGAGCAGTTCTTC.

A single count supports this clonotype. The rearrangement links TRBV10-3 to TRBJ2-7; 14 positions match TRBD2. Per germline, CDR1 ENHRY and CDR2 SYGVKD. Unmatched junction bases numbered 11, after V lost 10 bases and J lost 0 bases. There are 17 residues in the CDR3. The CDR3 loop is CASRLAGGPLTSYEQYF. For the CDR3, the DNA is TGTGCCAGTAGACTAGCGGGAGGGCCGTTAACCTCCTACGAGCAGTACTTC.

This chain joins TRBV7-2 and TRBJ2-1, with 9 bases that match TRBD2. CDR3 length: 17 amino acids. Trimming at V came to 4 bases and at J to 5 bases, leaving 12 bases not matched to a gene. The germline gives CDR1 SGHTA, CDR2 FQGNSA. CDR3 DNA sequence: TGTGCCAGCAGCTCTTCGGGACTAGCCAAAACGGACAATGAGCAGTTCTTC. This translates into CASSSSGLAKTDNEQFF.

V and J are TRBV20-1 and TRBJ1-1; a weak D match, TRBD1 (5 bases). This CDR3 spans 15 amino acids. V lost 0 bases and J 0 bases, leaving 11 bases between the germline ends. The germline V gene encodes CDR1 DFQATT and CDR2 SNEGSKA (reference sequence). The CDR3 DNA follows: TGCAGTGCTAGAGATGGAGGGGCCATGAACACTGAAGCTTTCTTT. Its protein product is CSARDGGAMNTEAFF.

This clonotype was seen a handful of times. The chain employs TRBV28 and TRBJ1-4; 7 nucleotides line up with TRBD1. Looked up from germline, CDR1 is MDHEN and CDR2 is SYDVKM. Germline trimming cut 6 bases from V and 0 bases from J; bases unmatched to any gene: 10. The CDR3 contains 17 residues. The chain's CDR3 is CASRNNRGFTTNEKLFF. The CDR3 DNA sequence: TGTGCCAGCAGGAACAACAGGGGCTTCACAACTAATGAAAAACTGTTTTTT.

J is TRBJ2-1 and V is TRBV7-9; 10 bases are shared with TRBD2. Germline V gives CDR1 SEHNR, CDR2 FQNEAQ (reference sequence). The trim removed 1 base at V and 1 base at J, leaving 1 base unmatched. CDR3 size: 16 residues. The CDR3 sequence: CASSLELAGSYNEQFF. CDR3 in DNA: TGTGCCAGCAGCTTAGAACTAGCGGGATCCTACAATGAGCAGTTCTTC.

The V call is TRBV10-2, the J call TRBJ2-5; TRBD1 matches 7 bases. The length of the CDR3 is 14 residues. V shed 7 bases, J shed 5 bases, and the junction held 10 bases outside the gene matches. Germline-derived CDR1 and CDR2 are WSHSY and SAAADI. This CDR3 is CASTVTGTGETQYF. As DNA, the CDR3 is TGCGCCAGCACGGTGACAGGGACGGGGGAGACCCAGTACTTC.

The chain has TRBV12-5 and TRBJ2-5; D is unresolved. CDR3 length equals 12 residues. Germline-derived CDR1 and CDR2 are LGHNT and FRNRAP. The ends were cut back, 3 bases at V and 4 bases at J, with 6 bases in the middle. CDR3 coding DNA: TGTGCTAGTGGTTTCGTCAGAGAGACCCAGTACTTC. This encodes CASGFVRETQYF.

In its sample, this clonotype was seen a few times. This sequence joins TRBV2 and TRBJ2-7; D remains unclear. Germline-derived CDR1 and CDR2 are SNHLY and FYNNEI. Trimming pared 0 bases from V and 5 bases from J, leaving 8 bases between. CDR3 length: 13 residues. In nucleotides, the CDR3 is TGTGCCAGCAGTGAAGCGACGGATCACGAGCAGTACTTC. Amino acid sequence: CASSEATDHEQYF. Full variable domain (outside the CDR3, taken from reference TRBV2 and TRBJ2-7): EPEVTQTPSHQVTQMGQEVILRCVPISNHLYFYWYRQILGQKVEFLVSFYNNEISEKSEIFDDQFSVERPDGSNFTLKIRSTKLEDSAMYFCASSEATDHEQYFGPGTRLTVT.